This T cell receptor beta chain stems from a study of regulatory T cells in long-lasting Graves disease. Building of the TCR beta libraries involved iRepertoire HTBI primers and Arm-PCR of CDR3 regions. MiXCR was run by TCRdb on the multiplex PCR reads, yielding one entry per CDR3 protein. The sample lists 420,000 or so distinct CDR3 sequences; roughly 17% were seen once. There are many counts of this clonotype. V was trimmed by 3 bases and J by 3 bases, leaving 10 bases between them. This CDR3 is built from 14 residues. Per germline, CDR1 SGHTA and CDR2 FQGTGA. Time point defined: newly diagnosed GD, antithyroid drugs for less than 3 months. The TCR library was made from RNA extracted from PBMCs. The sample was also reused in another study, on T cells in Graves' hyperthyroidism and ophthalmopathy. That source adds: The hyperthyroidism patients had all been newly diagnosed, and their disease duration was under 2 months. Their ages ranged from 18 to 65 years.

The sequencing here drew on peripheral blood mononuclear cells (PBMCs), taken at new diagnosis, from a patient treated with antithyroid drugs. The gene calls are TRBV7-3 and TRBJ2-3, with D maybe TRBD1 (5 bases). The sequence was obtained from a young woman with Graves disease. The CDR3 region is CASSFRQRTDTQYF. CDR3 in DNA: TGTGCCAGCAGCTTCCGACAGAGGACAGATACGCAGTATTTT.